One sample yielded the 17 T cell receptor beta chains listed below, sequenced in a study of patients and donors after allogeneic stem cell transplantation. TCRdb re-derived calls from the RT-PCR reads in MiXCR, one entry per CDR3 protein. The repertoire holds 200,000 to 250,000 distinct CDR3 sequences, with 13% to 15% as singletons. Sequenced: blood, either unsorted or a sorted T cell fraction (not recorded which). All receptors come from a human donor who was either an allogeneic HSCT recipient or a stem cell or donor lymphocyte infusion donor (not recorded which). It is not recorded whose cells these are; they may come from a transplant donor.

This chain joins TRBV5-1 and TRBJ1-2; TRBD1 agrees at 8 bases. The ends lost 4 bases at V and 5 bases at J; junction bases unmatched: 4. The CDR3 has 13 amino acids. Germline assignment: CDR1 SGHRS and CDR2 YFSETQ. The CDR3 DNA reads TGCGCCAGCAGCCACGGACAGGGATATGGCTACACCTTC. Translated, it gives CASSHGQGYGYTF.

The chain recombines TRBV29-1 with TRBJ2-5; D might be TRBD2 (7 bases). This CDR3 region has 14 residues. Germline CDR1 is SQVTM and CDR2 is ANQGSEA. Trimming cost V 5 bases and J 5 bases, with 18 bases left between them. The CDR3 region is CSVLGGGLGETQYF. The CDR3 DNA follows: TGCAGCGTTTTAGGGGGAGGGCTCGGGGAGACCCAGTACTTC.

This chain's CDR3 is CASSQPGQGSEKLFF. CDR3 sequence (DNA): TGTGCCAGTAGTCAACCGGGACAGGGGAGCGAAAAACTGTTTTTT. V is TRBV19 and J is TRBJ1-4, with 10 bases aligning to TRBD1. The germline V gene encodes CDR1 LNHDA and CDR2 SQIVND (reference sequence). V was pared by 5 bases and J by 8 bases, with 8 bases of the junction left unmatched. The length of the CDR3 is 15 residues. Filled out from reference TRBV19 and TRBJ1-4, the complete variable domain reads DGGITQSPKYLFRKEGQNVTLSCEQNLNHDAMYWYRQDPGQGLRLIYYSQIVNDFQKGDIAEGYSVSREKKESFPLTVTSAQKNPTAFYLCASSQPGQGSEKLFFGSGTQLSVL.

This clonotype was seen a few times. The chain has TRBV11-2 and TRBJ2-5, with 10 bases aligning to TRBD2. Per germline, CDR1 SGHAT and CDR2 FQNNGV. The CDR3 contains 16 residues. The ends lost 4 bases at V and 5 bases at J; junction bases unmatched: 10. The CDR3 coding sequence is TGTGCCAGCAGCTCCAGCCTAGCGGGAGAGGGCGAGACCCAGTACTTC. Encoded protein: CASSSSLAGEGETQYF.

This clonotype has just a few counts. The J gene is TRBJ2-1, the V gene TRBV20-1; 8 nucleotides match TRBD2. Germline V CDR1 and CDR2: DFQATT, SNEGSKA (reference sequence). J gave up 2 bases and V 6 bases, and 9 bases lay outside the gene matches. The CDR3 runs to 15 residues. CDR3 region: CSAPAGGLTYNEQFF. CDR3 DNA: TGCAGTGCGCCCGCGGGGGGATTGACCTACAATGAGCAGTTCTTC.

This clonotype has at least ten counts. The chain couples TRBV20-1 to TRBJ1-1; D gene uncertain. CDR3 length equals 14 residues. From germline, CDR1 is DFQATT and CDR2 SNEGSKA (reference sequence). V was pared by 1 base and J by 0 bases, with 9 bases between. The CDR3 DNA reads as TGCAGTGCTAGAGTCCTGGGAATGAACACTGAAGCTTTCTTT. Its translation: CSARVLGMNTEAFF.

The chain recombines TRBV9 with TRBJ2-2, with D perhaps matching TRBD1 (5 bases). Germline values: CDR1 SGDLS, CDR2 YYNGEE. The length of the CDR3 is 13 residues. Trimming removed 3 bases at V and 4 bases at J, with 7 bases between. CDR3 DNA sequence: TGTGCCAGCAGCGAGGGGCCCACCGGGGAGCTGTTTTTT. This encodes CASSEGPTGELFF.

This clonotype was seen a handful of times. The rearrangement uses TRBV2 and TRBJ2-7, with a tentative D call TRBD1 (6 bases). Germline CDR1 and CDR2: SNHLY and FYNNEI. The CDR3 spans 14 residues. The germline V and J ends were trimmed by 7 bases and 0 bases, with 13 bases remaining between them. CDR3 nucleotide sequence: TGTGCCAGCAAGAAACAGGGTTCCTCCTACGAGCAGTACTTC. Translation: CASKKQGSSYEQYF.

The rearrangement links TRBV19 to TRBJ1-6; tentatively, D is TRBD1 (5 bases). The CDR3 totals 13 residues. Between the trimmed V and J ends, which lost 10 bases and 8 bases, there was a span of 15 bases. In germline, CDR1 is LNHDA, CDR2 SQIVND (reference sequence). CDR3 nucleotides: TGTGCCACTCAGGGAGCGGAAGATTCACCCCTCCACTTT. Translating it yields CATQGAEDSPLHF.

The chain joins TRBV6-1 to TRBJ2-7, with D possibly TRBD2 on 6 matching bases. Germline-derived CDR1 and CDR2 are MNHNS and SASEGT. The V gene lost 5 bases and the J gene lost 0 bases, with 14 bases spanning the gap. The CDR3 loop spans 15 amino acids. CDR3 sequence: CASSPPGDPSYEQYF. The CDR3 DNA reads TGTGCCAGCAGTCCCCCGGGAGACCCCTCCTACGAGCAGTACTTC.

The chain links TRBV4-3 to TRBJ2-7, with D possibly matching TRBD2 (7 bases). V dropped 4 bases and J dropped 4 bases, with 14 bases sitting between them. In germline, CDR1 is LGHNA, CDR2 YSLEER. This CDR3 is 14 amino acids long. CDR3 region: CASSPWGGAYEQYF. For the CDR3, the DNA is TGCGCCAGCAGCCCGTGGGGGGGGGCGTACGAGCAGTACTTC.

A few counts support this clonotype. This chain connects TRBV27 to TRBJ1-2; perhaps TRBD1 as D (6 bases). The CDR3 is made up of 12 amino acids. Germline V gene sequence: CDR1 MNHEY, CDR2 SMNVEV (reference sequence). V was shortened by 10 bases and J by 1 base, with 10 bases between the two germline ends. As DNA, the CDR3 is TGTGCCATTTGGACAGTTAACTATGGCTACACCTTC. Its translation: CAIWTVNYGYTF.

This clonotype turned up a few times. Written as DNA, the CDR3 is TGTGCCAGCAGTTCCCTCCTCACCCACAGTGGGTTGGCTTTCTTT. Its protein is CASSSLLTHSGLAFF. The chain joins TRBV12-3 or TRBV12-4 to TRBJ1-1; unclear D gene. This CDR3 is built from 15 residues. With 4 bases removed from V and 11 bases from J, the gap between germline ends came to 23 bases.

The sample holds a few counts of this clonotype. The J gene is TRBJ2-2, the V gene TRBV11-2, with D perhaps TRBD1 or TRBD2 (5 bases each). Trimming removed 5 bases at V and 5 bases at J, with 15 bases between. The CDR3 is 15 residues long. Germline loops: CDR1 SGHAT, CDR2 FQNNGV. As DNA, the CDR3 is TGTGCCAGCAGCCCAACCCGGGACCGAACCGGGGAGCTGTTTTTT. Amino acids: CASSPTRDRTGELFF.

This clonotype has more than one count but fewer than ten. This chain joins TRBV5-1 and TRBJ2-2; the D is unclear. The CDR3 has 13 amino acids. Trimming shortened V by 4 bases and J by 3 bases, and 7 bases separated the two germline ends. CDR1 and CDR2 (germline): SGHRS, YFSETQ. The CDR3 here is CASSTGYTGELFF. The CDR3, as DNA: TGCGCCAGCAGCACCGGCTACACCGGGGAGCTGTTTTTT.

This clonotype was observed many times. This sequence joins TRBV19 and TRBJ1-3, with D hard to call. CDR3 length: 15 residues. Germline V gene data show CDR1 as LNHDA and CDR2 as SQIVND (reference sequence). V lost 5 bases to trimming and J lost 0 bases, with 11 bases between them. The CDR3 sequence: CASSAQDHSGNTIYF. The CDR3 DNA is TGTGCCAGTAGTGCGCAAGATCACTCTGGAAACACCATATATTTT.

This clonotype was seen a handful of times. This rearrangement joins TRBV6-1 to TRBJ1-1; the D gene is possibly TRBD1 (5 bases). The V and J ends lost 7 bases and 1 base respectively, with 16 bases between them. The CDR3 contains 15 residues. In germline, CDR1 is MNHNS, CDR2 SASEGT. In nucleotides, the CDR3 is TGTGCCAGCAAAAAAGTACCGGGGGGGAACACTGAAGCTTTCTTT. Encoded protein: CASKKVPGGNTEAFF.